This entry features one T cell receptor beta chain sequence. It lacks a known antigen. One base away there is no much larger clone; base qualities are not given. The source of the sample is a study of T cell responses to AZD1222 COVID-19 vaccine (dated by TCRdb to 2020 to 2023). At the level of the whole study: AZD1222 recipients given second doses at about 4 weeks or at about 12 weeks were pooled, since spike-specific TCR depth and breadth were not found to differ between the two schedules. Trial participants were enrolled by age into 18-55, 56-69 and 70-plus year subgroups, with roughly 150, 30 and 60 TCR-sequenced participants respectively. A total of about 250 trial participants underwent TCR sequencing, of whom about 200 had received two doses of AZD1222 and around 25 had received two doses of the MenACWY control vaccine.

What this sample's time point label stands for: baseline before first vaccination. The vaccinee samples were drawn from two UK trials, COV001 and COV002, one of which was a single-blind randomized controlled phase 2/3 trial testing AZD1222 (ChAdOx1 nCoV-19) in healthy adults. For TCRbeta chain sequencing, PBMC samples were collected from trial participants at day 0 and at day 28 after the second dose. The CDR3 covers 16 residues, taking in both the cysteine and the phenylalanine. Just the 48-base CDR3 DNA is kept, in frame starting at base 1. Trimmed from V: 0 bases; trimmed from J: 6 bases; junction bases lacking a gene match: 9. The germline V gene (reference sequence) sets CDR1 to MNHEY and CDR2 to SMNVEV. The paper's findings and limits, for the study overall: Conclusions about previously exposed vaccinees are limited because only 6 or 7 AZD1222 recipients were SARS-CoV-2 seropositive at baseline. Most participants were white British and females outnumbered males, and the authors suggested that clonal diversity may have been underestimated. The 56-69-year group was small, and its depth increase did not reach significance, likely because of low power. Epitopes outside the regions mutated in the B.1.351 and B.1.1.7 variants were reportedly recognized by nearly half of the unique spike-specific TCRs. Because no day 14 peak-response samples were available, repertoires were characterized only after the peak T cell response. The whole spike protein was spanned by vaccine-associated CD4 TCRs, and dominant responses were seen in regions 160-218 and 743-854. After two AZD1222 doses, spike-specific TCR breadth and depth were significantly higher than at day 0 and than in MenACWY recipients.

The CDR3 regions of human TCRbeta chains were analyzed by immunosequencing. In the authors' own workflow: Repertoire TCRs were checked for matches against a reference library of SARS-CoV-2-specific TCRs that had been generated using the MIRA antigen-specificity platform. Breadth was defined as the fraction of unique TCRs that were SARS-CoV-2-associated. Depth was defined as the fraction of total T cells that were SARS-CoV-2-associated. Each spike-specific TCR was assigned to its reactive spike region and to a CD4 or CD8 class using the MIRA data. Log10-transformed breadth and depth values were compared by one-way ANOVA with Sidak's multiple comparisons tests. In its TCRdb copy, this immuneACCESS table keeps in-frame sequences only and misses some clones. Where compared with another copy, unresolved V genes explain less than half of these, and the others have no known cause. V, J and clone size were drawn from that table, and D and trimming were deduced from the DNA. For this sample there are 130,000 to 150,000 clones; 92% appear just once. Of the sample, about 1.5% is held by the ten largest clones.

Sample: peripheral blood, taken on day 0 of AZD1222 vaccination. This receptor was taken from an adult in good health. The V and J genes are TRBV27 and TRBJ1-2, and 8 bases in between align with TRBD1. The CDR3 protein is CASSLSGGTGGDGYTF. In nucleotides, the sequence is TGTGCCAGCAGTTTATCGGGCGGGACAGGTGGGGATGGCTACACCTTC.